These 2 T cell receptor beta chains were all obtained from the same sample, sequenced in a study of molecular identifiers for immune sequencing clone quantification. TCRdb recomputed calls from the PCR reads with MiXCR, one row per CDR3 protein. The sample carries some 96,000 distinct CDR3 sequences, 20% to 30% recorded once. Material: naive CD8+ T cells from blood, with Jurkat cell RNA spiked in. Subset described: FACS-sorted CD8+CD4-CCR7+CD45RA+ naive T cells. The receptors here all came from a human donor in good health. Some libraries in this study had Jurkat cell RNA spiked in.

Many counts were recorded for this clonotype. The chain links TRBV12-3 or TRBV12-4 to TRBJ2-2; D is undetermined. This CDR3 is built from 16 residues. With 6 bases removed from V and 1 base from J, the gap between germline ends came to 15 bases. The CDR3 loop reads CASRFLSWGNTGELFF. The CDR3 coding sequence is TGTGCCAGCAGATTCCTGTCGTGGGGGAACACCGGGGAGCTGTTTTTT.

The table lists this clonotype with a few counts. A much larger clonotype is one base distant, so this may be a read error. This chain joins TRBV4-1 and TRBJ1-2, with D unresolved. Germline V gene sequence: CDR1 MGHRA, CDR2 YSYEKL. The CDR3 contains 14 residues. The germline V and J ends were trimmed by 1 base and 4 bases, with 10 bases remaining between them. The CDR3 region has the DNA TGCGCCAGCAGCCAAGTATCAAGGTTCTATGGCTACACCTTC. This translates into CASSQVSRFYGYTF.